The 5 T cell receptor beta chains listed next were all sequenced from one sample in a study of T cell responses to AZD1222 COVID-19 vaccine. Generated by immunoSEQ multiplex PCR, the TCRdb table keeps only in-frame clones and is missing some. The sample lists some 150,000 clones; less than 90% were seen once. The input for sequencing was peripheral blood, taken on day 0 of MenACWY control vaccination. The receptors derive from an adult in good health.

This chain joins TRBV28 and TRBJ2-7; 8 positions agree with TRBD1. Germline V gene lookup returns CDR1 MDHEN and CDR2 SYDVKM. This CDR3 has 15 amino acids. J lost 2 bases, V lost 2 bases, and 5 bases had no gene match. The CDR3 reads CASSLRRQGTYEQYV. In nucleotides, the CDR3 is TGTGCCAGCAGTTTACGACGACAGGGGACCTACGAGCAGTACGTC.

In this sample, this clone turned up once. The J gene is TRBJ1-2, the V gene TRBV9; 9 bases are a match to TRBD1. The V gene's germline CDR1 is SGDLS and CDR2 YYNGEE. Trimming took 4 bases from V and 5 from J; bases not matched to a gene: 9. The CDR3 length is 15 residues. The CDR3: CASSRRPGQGYGYTF. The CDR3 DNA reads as TGTGCCAGCAGCCGTAGGCCGGGACAGGGATATGGCTACACCTTC.

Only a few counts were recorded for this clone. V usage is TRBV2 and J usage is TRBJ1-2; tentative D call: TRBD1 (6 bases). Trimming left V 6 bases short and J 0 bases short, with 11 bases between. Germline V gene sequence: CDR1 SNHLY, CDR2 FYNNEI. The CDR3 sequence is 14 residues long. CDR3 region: CASRRGDTNYGYTF. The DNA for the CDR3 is TGTGCCAGCAGGAGGGGGGACACTAACTATGGCTACACCTTC.

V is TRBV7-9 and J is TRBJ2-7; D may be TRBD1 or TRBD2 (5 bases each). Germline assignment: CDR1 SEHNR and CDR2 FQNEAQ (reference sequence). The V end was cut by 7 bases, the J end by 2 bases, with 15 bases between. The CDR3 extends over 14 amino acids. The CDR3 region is CASTPGDGPYEQYF. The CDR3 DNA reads TGTGCCAGCACCCCCGGGGACGGACCCTACGAGCAGTACTTC. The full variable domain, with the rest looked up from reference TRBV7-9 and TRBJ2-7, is DTGVSQNPRHKITKRGQNVTFRCDPISEHNRLYWYRQTLGQGPEFLTYFQNEAQLEKSRLLSDRFSAERPKGSFSTLEIQRTEQGDSAMYLCASTPGDGPYEQYFGPGTRLTVT.

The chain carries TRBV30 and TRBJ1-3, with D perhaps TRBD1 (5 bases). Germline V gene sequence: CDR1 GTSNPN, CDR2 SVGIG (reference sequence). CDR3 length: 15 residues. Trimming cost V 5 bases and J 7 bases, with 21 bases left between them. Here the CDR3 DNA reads TGTGCCTGGGGGGTACTGGGGGGAAGAGTGAACACCATATATTTT. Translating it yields CAWGVLGGRVNTIYF. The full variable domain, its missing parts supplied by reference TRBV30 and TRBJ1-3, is SQTIHQWPATLVQPVGSPLSLECTVEGTSNPNLYWYRQAAGRGLQLLFYSVGIGQISSEVPQNLSASRPQDRQFILSSKKLLLSDSGFYLCAWGVLGGRVNTIYFGEGSWLTVV.